A single sample is the source of the 20 T cell receptor beta chains below, sequenced in a study of T-cell reconstitution after alpha-beta-depleted transplantation in children (dated by TCRdb to about 2016). Libraries were prepared through PCR. The sequencer was an Illumina HiSeq 2500. Molecular barcoding was employed in the preparation of TCR libraries, with unique molecular identifiers being used to normalize TCRbeta repertoire quantification. TCRdb reworked the public reads: Q25 trimming with fastp, MiXCR clone assembly, productive beta chains retained. Each record represents a unique CDR3 protein, reported with the most common genes and DNA among its rows. This sample has about 360,000 distinct CDR3 sequences in its table, and roughly 13% of those were observed once. The top ten clonotypes cover 3.5% to 4.5% of the sample. The sequencing here drew on PBMCs, taken from the stem cell graft. The source is a human donor who donated a stem cell graft to a child with Fanconi anemia.

There are a few counts of this clonotype. The rearrangement links TRBV20-1 to TRBJ2-2; the D is unclear. CDR1 and CDR2 from the germline V gene are DFQATT and SNEGSKA (reference sequence). The CDR3 covers 14 residues. With 0 bases removed from V and 5 bases from J, the gap between germline ends came to 10 bases. The CDR3 is CSAREATGTGELFF. In nucleotides, the CDR3 is TGCAGTGCTAGAGAAGCCACTGGAACCGGGGAGCTGTTTTTT.

V gene TRBV7-2 combines with J gene TRBJ2-5; TRBD1 matches 11 bases. Germline V CDR1 and CDR2: SGHTA, FQGNSA. The J segment lost 4 bases and the V segment lost 5 bases, leaving 6 bases of the junction unmatched. The CDR3 loop spans 15 amino acids. CDR3 amino acids: CASSPDRGRGETQYF. The CDR3 nucleotides read TGTGCCAGCAGCCCGGACAGGGGGCGCGGAGAGACCCAGTACTTC. Variable domain in full (rest from reference TRBV7-2 and TRBJ2-5): GAGVSQSPSNKVTEKGKDVELRCDPISGHTALYWYRQSLGQGLEFLIYFQGNSAPDKSGLPSDRFSAERTGGSVSTLTIQRTQQEDSAVYLCASSPDRGRGETQYFGPGTRLLVL.

Here the CDR3 reads CASSTSTGNGAQYF. CDR3 sequence (DNA): TGTGCCAGCAGTACCTCAACAGGGAATGGGGCGCAGTATTTT. The chain is built from TRBV12-3 or TRBV12-4 and TRBJ2-3; perhaps TRBD1 as D (6 bases). This CDR3 spans 14 amino acids. The ends were cut back, 5 bases at V and 10 bases at J, with 19 bases in the middle.

This clonotype was seen only a few times. The chain employs TRBV12-3 or TRBV12-4 and TRBJ2-2; D possibly matches TRBD1 or TRBD2 (6 bases each). This CDR3 region has 15 residues. The V end was cut by 3 bases, the J end by 5 bases, with 13 bases between. Written as DNA, the CDR3 is TGTGCCAGCAGTTTCTGGGGGGCCCCTACCGGGGAGCTGTTTTTT. Its translation is CASSFWGAPTGELFF.

This sequence joins TRBV5-1 and TRBJ2-2; TRBD1 aligns across 8 bases. From germline, CDR1 is SGHRS and CDR2 YFSETQ. The J segment lost 4 bases and the V segment lost 3 bases, leaving 8 bases of the junction unmatched. The CDR3 has 16 residues. The CDR3 sequence is CASSWTPGQATGELFF. For the CDR3, the DNA is TGCGCCAGCAGCTGGACACCGGGACAGGCCACCGGGGAGCTGTTTTTT.

The chain uses TRBV3-1 and TRBJ1-1; D is ambiguous. This CDR3 region has 15 residues. Germline lookup yields CDR1 LGHDT and CDR2 YNNKEL (reference sequence). Trimming took off 2 bases at V and 4 bases at J, with 14 bases between the two ends. The CDR3 region is CASSQYLEVGTEAFF. The CDR3, as DNA: TGTGCCAGCAGCCAATATCTTGAGGTCGGCACTGAAGCTTTCTTT.

This clonotype was recorded a few times. The genes are TRBV5-8 and TRBJ2-7; D is undetermined. Deletions cut 4 bases from V and 3 bases from J, with 5 bases between. This CDR3 is built from 11 residues. Germline CDR1 reads SGHTS; CDR2 reads YDEGEE. The CDR3, as DNA: TGTGCCAGCAGCCTCATCTACGAGCAGTACGTC. This codes for CASSLIYEQYV.

V and J are TRBV5-1 and TRBJ1-1; the D gene is possibly TRBD1 (5 bases). The germline V gene has CDR1 SGHRS and CDR2 YFSETQ. The V end was cut by 4 bases, the J end by 5 bases, with 18 bases between. This CDR3 is 15 amino acids long. The CDR3 DNA is TGCGCCAGCAGCCCACCGGGGCAATCAAGGACTGAAGCTTTCTTT. Translation gives CASSPPGQSRTEAFF.

The gene calls are TRBV20-1 and TRBJ1-6; 8 nucleotides match TRBD1. The CDR3 is 15 amino acids. Germline lookup yields CDR1 DFQATT and CDR2 SNEGSKA (reference sequence). V shed 3 bases, J shed 2 bases, and the junction held 3 bases outside the gene matches. The CDR3 DNA follows: TGCAGTGCTAGGGTACAGGGGGCCTATAATTCACCCCTCCACTTT. Protein product: CSARVQGAYNSPLHF.

This clonotype was counted a few times. V gene TRBV3-1 combines with J gene TRBJ2-4; TRBD2 aligns across 8 bases. The germline V gene has CDR1 LGHDT and CDR2 YNNKEL (reference sequence). This CDR3 has 13 residues. The junction had 4 bases not matched to a gene; V was cut back by 4 bases and J by 8 bases. CDR3 region: CASSLRGGDIQYF. The CDR3 DNA reads TGTGCCAGCAGCCTCCGGGGGGGTGACATTCAGTACTTC.

Ten or more counts support this clonotype. This CDR3 is CASSLTFRAVREELFF. The CDR3 nucleotides read TGTGCCAGCAGCTTAACTTTCAGGGCAGTTCGAGAGGAGCTGTTTTTT. The J gene is TRBJ2-2, the V gene TRBV7-2, with D perhaps TRBD1 (5 bases). Germline lookup yields CDR1 SGHTA and CDR2 FQGNSA. Deletions cut 2 bases from V and 10 bases from J, with 20 bases between. The CDR3 has 16 amino acids.

The V call is TRBV10-1, the J call TRBJ2-7, with D tentatively TRBD2 (5 bases). Looked up from germline, CDR1 is WNHNN and CDR2 is SYGVQD (reference sequence). V dropped 6 bases and J dropped 0 bases, with 9 bases sitting between them. This CDR3 has 13 residues. The CDR3 nucleotides are TGCGCCAGCAGCGGGGAAAGCTCCTACGAGCAGTACTTC. This gives the protein CASSGESSYEQYF.

There are a few counts of this clonotype. V is TRBV7-2 and J is TRBJ2-5; D is uncertain. The CDR3 runs 14 residues. Germline assignment: CDR1 SGHTA and CDR2 FQGNSA. The V gene lost 5 bases and the J gene lost 1 base, with 11 bases spanning the gap. In DNA, the CDR3 is TGTGCCAGCAGCCCCGGGCAATTCCAAGAGACCCAGTACTTC. Its protein product is CASSPGQFQETQYF. Complete variable domain (other parts from reference TRBV7-2 and TRBJ2-5): GAGVSQSPSNKVTEKGKDVELRCDPISGHTALYWYRQSLGQGLEFLIYFQGNSAPDKSGLPSDRFSAERTGGSVSTLTIQRTQQEDSAVYLCASSPGQFQETQYFGPGTRLLVL.

V usage is TRBV28 and J usage is TRBJ1-2; D possibly corresponds to TRBD1 (5 bases). The CDR3 consists of 13 residues. The germline V and J ends were trimmed by 7 bases and 5 bases, with 14 bases remaining between them. Germline V CDR1 and CDR2: MDHEN, SYDVKM. The CDR3 loop reads CASTPDRIYGYTF. The CDR3 bases are TGTGCCAGCACTCCCGACAGAATTTATGGCTACACCTTC.

This clonotype was counted a few times. The rearrangement uses TRBV3-1 and TRBJ1-1; D may be TRBD1 (5 bases). With 1 base removed from V and 6 bases from J, the gap between germline ends came to 12 bases. This CDR3 comprises 14 residues. CDR1 is LGHDT, CDR2 YNNKEL, per germline (reference sequence). CDR3 sequence: CASSQVQRDAEAFF. The CDR3 region has the DNA TGTGCCAGCAGCCAAGTCCAGAGGGACGCTGAAGCTTTCTTT.

The gene calls are TRBV12-3 or TRBV12-4 and TRBJ1-1; 8 nucleotides line up with TRBD1. The CDR3 loop spans 15 amino acids. The V and J ends lost 6 bases and 1 base, in that order; junction bases with no gene match: 7. The CDR3 coding sequence is TGTGCCAGCAGGCAAAGAACAGGGGGGAACACTGAAGCTTTCTTT. Encoded protein: CASRQRTGGNTEAFF.

This clonotype occurred many times. This rearrangement joins TRBV20-1 to TRBJ1-2, with 7 bases fitting TRBD1. The trim removed 5 bases at V and 7 bases at J, leaving 10 bases unmatched. Per germline, CDR1 DFQATT and CDR2 SNEGSKA (reference sequence). CDR3 length: 13 residues. The CDR3 loop is CSASDRPPRGYTF. In DNA, the CDR3 is TGCAGTGCTTCGGACAGGCCTCCCCGTGGCTACACCTTC.

This clonotype was found many times. The chain employs TRBV5-1 and TRBJ2-3, with 9 nucleotides matching TRBD1. CDR1 is SGHRS, CDR2 YFSETQ, per germline. This CDR3 is 16 amino acids long. V trimming: 6 bases; J trimming: 2 bases; junction bases outside the gene matches: 10. CDR3: CASTPTGTGPTDTQYF. DNA of the CDR3: TGCGCCAGCACCCCTACTGGGACAGGGCCCACAGATACGCAGTATTTT.

This clonotype was recorded at least ten times. This chain connects TRBV5-6 to TRBJ2-1; D is unresolved. This CDR3 is 15 amino acids long. The V gene lost 7 bases and the J gene lost 3 bases, with 17 bases spanning the gap. Germline values: CDR1 SGHDT, CDR2 YYEEEE. CDR3 nucleotide sequence: TGTGCCAGCTCGAGTTGGAGTGACGACTACAATGAGCAGTTCTTC. It translates to CASSSWSDDYNEQFF.

A few counts support this clonotype. The V gene is TRBV5-1, the J gene TRBJ1-3, with D perhaps TRBD1 (5 bases). Germline lookup yields CDR1 SGHRS and CDR2 YFSETQ. Trimming took 5 bases from V and 0 from J, leaving 18 bases between them. The CDR3 is made up of 17 amino acids. CDR3 sequence: CASRYGGAAYSGNTIYF. The CDR3 bases are TGCGCCAGCAGATATGGCGGGGCTGCCTACTCTGGAAACACCATATATTTT.